This T cell receptor (beta chain) was recovered during a study of siplizumab effects on memory and regulatory T cells. Study-level background: The study paired mixed lymphocyte reactions, running them with siplizumab at around 1 ug/mL or without drug. Points from the study as a whole: Naive T cells were seen as more diverse than memory cells and as major alloresponse contributors. Of the proliferating CD4+ or CD8+ clones, roughly 80-97% lacked a naive or memory phenotype that could be assigned.

The table came from immunoSEQ multiplex PCR; TCRdb's copy has only in-frame clones and leaves some out. The sample lists fewer than 20,000 clones, 35% to 60% seen once, with roughly 5% in the top ten. For this clone: As yet, its antigen is unknown. A read error may produce the germline difference seen at one junction end.

Germline V gene data show CDR1 as MDHEN and CDR2 as SYDVKM. The CDR3 contains 13 residues. Over a period of five to six days at 37 degrees C, the mixed lymphocyte reaction cells were cocultured. Investigators stained responder PBMCs with CFSE and stimulator PBMCs with Violet Dye, then mixed them 1:1. The sequence came from a human donor in good health; the cells came from an allogeneic mixed lymphocyte reaction. The sequenced sample was CFSE-low (dividing) CD4+ T cells sorted from an allogeneic mixed lymphocyte reaction. This chain uses TRBV28 with TRBJ2-1; TRBD1 agrees at 7 bases. The CDR3 loop reads CAIRNRGGSEQLF. CDR3 coding DNA: TGTGCCATCCGAAACAGGGGCGGCAGTGAGCAGCTCTTC.